Shown below are 18 T cell receptor beta chains from a single sample sequenced in a study of blood T cells in healthy people across ages. It was with a sample-barcoded 5' primer and a J-beta primer mix that a second PCR of roughly 6 to 11 cycles was run. From the 5' RACE reads, TCRdb called clonotypes with MiXCR, one entry per CDR3 protein. The sample has hundreds of thousands of distinct CDR3 sequences, approximately 25% seen once; the top ten hold 9% to 9.5%. The data also belong to a second study, concerning T cells of mothers and their children.

Sequences were obtained from blood. These TCRs come from a boy aged 10-17 years in good health.

The CDR3 sequence is CASSLGQVHEQFF. The CDR3 DNA reads TGCGCCAGCAGCTTGGGACAGGTCCATGAGCAGTTCTTC. The rearrangement links TRBV5-1 to TRBJ2-5; TRBD1 is a possible D gene (6 bases). The J call may be incorrect, as the DNA end agrees better with TRBJ2-1. The germline V gene has CDR1 SGHRS and CDR2 YFSETQ. This CDR3 spans 13 amino acids.

The table lists this clonotype with a few counts. The gene calls are TRBV6-6 and TRBJ2-5, with 10 bases that match TRBD1. Germline V gene lookup returns CDR1 MNHNY and CDR2 SVGAGI (reference sequence). This CDR3 has 15 amino acids. The V segment lost 6 bases and the J segment 4 bases; nucleotides outside the gene matches: 8. The CDR3 sequence is CASRPGQGQGETQYF. CDR3 coding DNA: TGTGCCAGCAGACCGGGACAGGGGCAGGGAGAGACCCAGTACTTC.

The rearrangement links TRBV28 to TRBJ2-7, with D possibly being TRBD1 (5 bases). With 5 bases removed from V and 5 bases from J, the gap between germline ends came to 22 bases. Germline lookup yields CDR1 MDHEN and CDR2 SYDVKM. CDR3 size: 16 residues. The CDR3 sequence: CASSIRDIEVRDEQYF. CDR3 sequence (DNA): TGTGCCAGCAGTATCAGGGATATAGAAGTCCGCGACGAGCAGTACTTC.

A few counts support this clonotype. The CDR3 protein is CASSASGGSQPQHF. The DNA for the CDR3 is TGTGCCAGCAGTGCCTCGGGGGGTAGTCAGCCCCAGCATTTT. The chain is built from TRBV9 and TRBJ1-5; D may be TRBD1 (5 bases). Germline V gene sequence: CDR1 SGDLS, CDR2 YYNGEE. The CDR3 is 14 residues long. V was trimmed by 5 bases and J by 6 bases, leaving 15 bases between them.

This clonotype was counted ten times or more. The genes are TRBV7-3 and TRBJ2-5; D is ambiguous. Trimming shortened V by 2 bases and J by 4 bases, and 11 bases separated the two germline ends. Germline V gene data show CDR1 as SGHTA and CDR2 as FQGTGA. This CDR3 comprises 14 residues. CDR3 nucleotide sequence: TGTGCCAGCAGCTTAGAAGGATTAGGAGAGACCCAGTACTTC. Residues: CASSLEGLGETQYF.

This clonotype was observed a handful of times. The CDR3 loop is CASSPNPSGSYEQYF. CDR3 bases: TGTGCCAGCAGTCCCAATCCTAGCGGGAGTTACGAGCAGTACTTC. The V and J genes are TRBV28 and TRBJ2-5; TRBD2 agrees at 10 bases. Gene TRBJ2-7 matches the end of the DNA better, so the J call may be wrong. This CDR3 is built from 15 residues. CDR1 is MDHEN and CDR2 is SYDVKM in the germline V gene.

This clonotype appeared a few times. The chain links TRBV4-1 to TRBJ1-2; D possibly corresponds to TRBD1 (5 bases). V dropped 1 base and J dropped 4 bases, with 28 bases sitting between them. Germline values: CDR1 MGHRA, CDR2 YSYEKL. The CDR3 runs to 20 residues. Here the CDR3 reads CASSQAHPRDSPLGPYGYTF. CDR3 DNA sequence: TGCGCCAGCAGCCAAGCCCATCCCCGGGACTCCCCTCTGGGGCCCTATGGCTACACCTTC.

This clonotype came up a few times. One end of the junction varies from germline; a read error may be responsible. The V and J genes are TRBV28 and TRBJ2-1; D remains unclear. Germline V gives CDR1 MDHEN, CDR2 SYDVKM. CDR3 length equals 14 residues. The CDR3 DNA is TGCGCCAGCAGTTTTGACGCCTCCTACAATGAGCAGTTCTTC. Its translation is CASSFDASYNEQFF.

The rearrangement links TRBV19 to TRBJ2-5; D perhaps matches TRBD2 (6 bases). Trimming cost V 1 base and J 0 bases, with 12 bases left between them. The CDR3 length is 16 residues. Germline CDR1 reads LNHDA; CDR2 reads SQIVND (reference sequence). The CDR3 DNA reads TGTGCCAGTAGTATAGGAGGGAGGCCGCACCAAGAGACCCAGTACTTC. This translates into CASSIGGRPHQETQYF.

This clonotype has just a few counts. The CDR3 reads CASSLGSDDYGYTF. DNA of the CDR3: TGTGCCAGCAGCTTGGGGTCGGACGACTATGGCTACACCTTC. The chain recombines TRBV7-6 with TRBJ1-2; D gene unclear. V was clipped by 3 bases and J by 3 bases, with 11 bases between them. Germline loops: CDR1 SGHVS, CDR2 FNYEAQ. The CDR3 is 14 residues long.

This sequence joins TRBV12-3 or TRBV12-4 and TRBJ2-1; D is possibly TRBD2 (6 bases). The CDR3 has 14 amino acids. Trimming cost V 5 bases and J 7 bases, with 15 bases left between them. CDR3 nucleotides: TGTGCCAGCAGTCGTCCAGCGGGCCTTAATGAGCAGTTCTTC. Translated, it gives CASSRPAGLNEQFF.

CDR3 in DNA: TGCAGTGCTCCACCGCGGGACAGGGGTTACAATGAGCAGTTCTTC. It yields the protein CSAPPRDRGYNEQFF. The chain has TRBV20-1 and TRBJ2-1; TRBD1 aligns across 10 bases. CDR3 length equals 15 residues. V lost 5 bases and J lost 4; bases outside the gene matches: 8. Germline V gives CDR1 DFQATT, CDR2 SNEGSKA (reference sequence).

The chain carries TRBV5-6 and TRBJ2-3, with 8 bases matching TRBD2. The J segment lost 3 bases and the V segment lost 1 base, leaving 7 bases of the junction unmatched. The CDR3 spans 16 residues. CDR1 SGHDT and CDR2 YYEEEE come from the germline V gene. CDR3 loop: CASSLSQLAVTDTQYF. CDR3 bases: TGTGCCAGCAGCTTGTCCCAACTAGCGGTTACAGATACGCAGTATTTT.

The V gene is TRBV29-1, the J gene TRBJ1-4; unclear D gene. The CDR3 contains 12 residues. The germline gives CDR1 SQVTM, CDR2 ANQGSEA. V was clipped by 4 bases and J by 7 bases, with 10 bases between them. DNA of the CDR3: TGCAGCGTTGTCAAGGGCGGTGAAAAACTGTTTTTT. Protein product: CSVVKGGEKLFF.

This clonotype came up a few times. The chain employs TRBV7-6 and TRBJ1-4, with D perhaps TRBD1 (5 bases). The CDR3 sequence is 16 residues long. Germline V gene sequence: CDR1 SGHVS, CDR2 FNYEAQ. The V end was cut by 0 bases, the J end by 3 bases, with 11 bases between. The CDR3 is CASSLAVWGANEKLFF. The CDR3 region has the DNA TGTGCCAGCAGCTTAGCGGTCTGGGGGGCTAATGAAAAACTGTTTTTT.

This chain links TRBV4-1 with TRBJ2-3, with 10 bases fitting TRBD1. Per the germline V gene, CDR1 is MGHRA and CDR2 is YSYEKL. The CDR3 has 15 residues. V dropped 2 bases and J dropped 8; count of bases not matched to a gene: 7. Here the CDR3 DNA reads TGCGCCAGCAGCCAACAGACAGGGGGCGTTGGTACGCAGTATTTT. Amino acid sequence: CASSQQTGGVGTQYF.

This clonotype came up a few times. The gene calls are TRBV11-2 and TRBJ2-5, with 9 bases lining up with TRBD2. Germline CDR1 reads SGHAT; CDR2 reads FQNNGV. The junction had 13 bases not matched to a gene; V was cut back by 3 bases and J by 5 bases. The CDR3 is 17 amino acids. CDR3: CASSFSSGPGLAETQYF. As DNA, the CDR3 is TGTGCCAGCAGCTTCTCATCGGGCCCGGGACTAGCTGAGACCCAGTACTTC.

The chain uses TRBV29-1 and TRBJ2-2; no clear D gene. V was pared by 4 bases and J by 1 base, with 7 bases between. The CDR3 loop spans 13 amino acids. Looked up from germline, CDR1 is SQVTM and CDR2 is ANQGSEA. The CDR3 sequence is CSVVGVNTGELFF. Written as DNA, the CDR3 is TGCAGCGTTGTGGGTGTGAACACCGGGGAGCTGTTTTTT.